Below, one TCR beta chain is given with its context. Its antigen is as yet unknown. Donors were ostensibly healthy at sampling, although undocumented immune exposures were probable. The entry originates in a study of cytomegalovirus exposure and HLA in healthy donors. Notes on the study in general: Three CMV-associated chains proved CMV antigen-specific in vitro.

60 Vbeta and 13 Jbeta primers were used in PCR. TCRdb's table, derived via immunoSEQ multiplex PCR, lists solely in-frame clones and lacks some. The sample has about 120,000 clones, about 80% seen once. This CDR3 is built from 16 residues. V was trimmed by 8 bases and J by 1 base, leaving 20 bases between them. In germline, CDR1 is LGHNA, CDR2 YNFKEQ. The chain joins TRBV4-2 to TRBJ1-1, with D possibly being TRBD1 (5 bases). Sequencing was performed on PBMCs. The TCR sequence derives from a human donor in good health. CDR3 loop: CASRQQALLGNTEAFF. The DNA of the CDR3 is TGTGCCAGCCGACAACAGGCTTTATTAGGGAACACTGAAGCTTTCTTT.